The following is a T cell receptor (beta chain) sequence with its context. This specimen comes from a study of blood T cell repertoires in COVID-19. Overall study: Samples representing acute and convalescent COVID-19 were sourced from the United States, Italy and Spain. T cells, B-cell-depleted T cells, or PBMCs provided the cDNA or gDNA that served as material.

Original methodology: By means of reference gene primer amplification, nucleated cell counts were estimated. Sequenced by immunoSEQ multiplex PCR; TCRdb stores in-frame clones only, minus some. V, J and clone size are those of that table, while D and trimming were read from the DNA. The sample lists tens of thousands of clones, 87% occurring once. Trimming removed 2 bases from V and 1 base from J, with 12 bases in between. Germline CDR1 is SGHTS and CDR2 is YDEGEE. CDR3 length equals 15 residues. The TCR comes from a male donor with acute or convalescent COVID-19. The chain recombines TRBV5-8 with TRBJ1-1; D not certain. Sequencing was done on a sample of peripheral blood. The CDR3, as DNA: TGTGCCAGCAGCTTCGAGATTCTCCCGAACACTGAAGCTTTCTTT. This sequence encodes CASSFEILPNTEAFF.